This T cell receptor beta chain was sequenced during a study of T cell responses to AZD1222 COVID-19 vaccine. Findings of the study overall: Donors in the cohort were predominantly white British and more often female, and clonal diversity was possibly underestimated. There were vaccine-associated CD4 TCRs across spike, dominant at 160-218 and 743-854.

Profiling relied on immunoSEQ multiplex PCR, and the TCRdb table lists in-frame clones only, not all of them. The sample has around 95,000 clones, around nine tenths seen once; the top ten hold more than 15%. To note about this clone: Its antigen is still unknown.

The sequences come from peripheral blood, collected on day 0 of AZD1222 vaccination. The clonotype originates from an adult in good health.

The CDR3: CASSSFSGGRYNEQFF. DNA of the CDR3: TGTGCCAGCAGCAGCTTTAGCGGGGGCAGATACAATGAGCAGTTCTTC. The V gene is TRBV7-9, the J gene TRBJ2-1; 9 nucleotides align to TRBD2. With V trimmed by 5 bases and J by 4 bases, 9 bases remained unmatched. The CDR3 totals 16 residues. Germline CDR1 reads SEHNR; CDR2 reads FQNEAQ (reference sequence). The variable domain in full, with the rest retrieved from reference TRBV7-9 and TRBJ2-1, is DTGVSQNPRHKITKRGQNVTFRCDPISEHNRLYWYRQTLGQGPEFLTYFQNEAQLEKSRLLSDRFSAERPKGSFSTLEIQRTEQGDSAMYLCASSSFSGGRYNEQFFGPGTRLTVL.